This entry lists 22 T cell receptor beta chains sequenced from one sample in a study of CD8 T cells in Susac syndrome. With random hexamers, reverse transcription was performed on about 0.45 to 1 ug of RNA. One entry per CDR3 protein, called by TCRdb with MiXCR from the immunoSEQ multiplex PCR reads. The repertoire consists of 300,000 or so distinct CDR3 sequences, with about 92% occurring once and the leading ten covering over 0.05%. Material for sequencing was CD4+ T cells from PBMCs. The receptor set was obtained from a human donor with multiple sclerosis.

CDR3 in DNA: TGTGCCAGCTCACCGACTTCCCCTGAACACGGGGAGCTGTTTTTT. Translation: CASSPTSPEHGELFF. The chain recombines TRBV18 with TRBJ2-2; D is unclear. V lost 3 bases, J lost 7 bases, and 15 bases lay in between. The CDR3 extends over 15 amino acids. Germline V gene data show CDR1 as KGHSH and CDR2 as LQKENI.

This clonotype has only a few counts. The chain combines TRBV6-5 with TRBJ2-1, with D perhaps matching TRBD2 (5 bases). Germline V gene data show CDR1 as MNHEY and CDR2 as SVGAGI. V gave up 0 bases and J gave up 8 bases, with 17 bases separating them. The CDR3 is made up of 16 amino acids. The chain's CDR3 is CASSYSDLRSGHEQFF. The CDR3 nucleotides are TGTGCCAGCAGTTACTCGGACTTGCGGAGCGGACATGAGCAGTTCTTC.

This clonotype was counted a few times. The chain has TRBV6-6 and TRBJ2-5; 9 bases match TRBD2. Germline V gives CDR1 MNHNY, CDR2 SVGAGI (reference sequence). This CDR3 has 15 amino acids. Trimming removed 6 bases from V and 4 bases from J; junction bases left unmatched: 9. The CDR3 loop reads CASRLAGVGRETQYF. CDR3 nucleotides: TGTGCCAGCAGATTAGCGGGAGTGGGTCGAGAGACCCAGTACTTC.

The chain recombines TRBV6-2 or TRBV6-3 with TRBJ2-5; D may be TRBD2 (6 bases). V lost 0 bases to trimming and J lost 5 bases, with 10 bases between them. This CDR3 comprises 14 residues. Germline CDR1 reads MNHEY; CDR2 reads SVGEGT. CDR3 coding DNA: TGTGCCAGCAGTTACTCGAACAGCGGGGAGACCCAGTACTTC. It codes for CASSYSNSGETQYF.

V is TRBV29-1 and J is TRBJ2-7; 8 bases fit TRBD1. The CDR3 sequence is 14 residues long. The J segment lost 5 bases and the V segment lost 7 bases, leaving 13 bases of the junction unmatched. Germline assignment: CDR1 SQVTM and CDR2 ANQGSEA. The CDR3 region has the DNA TGCAGCGCCCGAGGGGGCAGGGGGCGGAACGAGCAGTACTTC. Translation gives CSARGGRGRNEQYF.

This clonotype was detected only once. The gene calls are TRBV10-3 and TRBJ2-5; maybe TRBD2 (6 bases). The CDR3 totals 14 residues. CDR1 and CDR2 from the germline V gene are ENHRY and SYGVKD. Trimming took off 3 bases at V and 1 base at J, with 9 bases between the two ends. The CDR3 sequence is CAISDAGSQETQYF. The CDR3 region has the DNA TGTGCCATCAGTGACGCGGGGTCCCAAGAGACCCAGTACTTC.

The V gene is TRBV9, the J gene TRBJ2-2; D is possibly TRBD2 (6 bases). The germline V gene encodes CDR1 SGDLS and CDR2 YYNGEE. Trimming stripped 1 base from V and 8 bases from J, with 12 bases between. The CDR3 consists of 14 residues. The CDR3 DNA sequence: TGTGCCAGCAGCGTAATGGGGGGTGAGGGGGAGCTGTTTTTT. Its translation is CASSVMGGEGELFF.

The rearrangement uses TRBV19 and TRBJ2-6; unclear D gene. The ends were cut back, 1 base at V and 0 bases at J, with 10 bases in the middle. CDR3 length: 17 amino acids. From germline, CDR1 is LNHDA and CDR2 SQIVND (reference sequence). CDR3 coding DNA: TGTGCCAGTAGTATAGCCGGACGGAGCTCTGGGGCCAACGTCCTGACTTTC. Translating gives CASSIAGRSSGANVLTF.

This clonotype showed up just a few times. This sequence joins TRBV7-2 and TRBJ1-2; no reliable D call. The V end lost 1 base, the J end lost 5 bases, and 8 bases lay between the germline ends. The CDR3 runs to 13 residues. Germline V lookup: CDR1 SGHTA, CDR2 FQGNSA. DNA of the CDR3: TGTGCCAGCAGCTTAGGGGCACCTTATGGCTACACCTTC. This gives the protein CASSLGAPYGYTF. Full variable domain (rest looked up from reference TRBV7-2 and TRBJ1-2): GAGVSQSPSNKVTEKGKDVELRCDPISGHTALYWYRQSLGQGLEFLIYFQGNSAPDKSGLPSDRFSAERTGGSVSTLTIQRTQQEDSAVYLCASSLGAPYGYTFGSGTRLTVV.

The chain carries TRBV19 and TRBJ2-7; D ambiguous. V was pared by 10 bases and J by 2 bases, with 12 bases between. CDR3 length: 12 amino acids. Looked up from germline, CDR1 is LNHDA and CDR2 is SQIVND (reference sequence). As DNA, the CDR3 is TGTGCCACCCCTCCGGGTCCCTACGAGCAGTACTTC. Protein product: CATPPGPYEQYF.

V and J are TRBV12-3 or TRBV12-4 and TRBJ2-2; D gene ambiguous. Trimming removed 5 bases from V and 3 bases from J, with 10 bases in between. The CDR3 runs to 14 residues. DNA for the CDR3: TGTGCCAGCAGTCCCCAGAGTTACACCGGGGAGCTGTTTTTT. Its protein is CASSPQSYTGELFF.

CDR3 DNA sequence: TGCAGTGCTAGACTAGCGGCCCTGGCTAGCACAGATACGCAGTATTTT. Amino acids: CSARLAALASTDTQYF. V usage is TRBV20-1 and J usage is TRBJ2-3; TRBD2 matches at 7 bases. The CDR3 spans 16 residues. V shed 2 bases and J 0 bases; nucleotides not matched to a gene: 8. Per germline, CDR1 DFQATT and CDR2 SNEGSKA (reference sequence).

This clonotype was found once. The CDR3 nucleotides are TGTGCCAGCAGCTTCAGGGTCGGGGAGACCCAGTACTTC. It yields the protein CASSFRVGETQYF. The chain uses TRBV7-9 and TRBJ2-5; tentatively, D is TRBD1 (5 bases). Per germline, CDR1 SEHNR and CDR2 FQNEAQ (reference sequence). The V end lost 3 bases, the J end lost 5 bases, and 10 bases lay between the germline ends. The CDR3 contains 13 residues.

The chain has TRBV4-2 and TRBJ2-6; TRBD2 matches 12 bases. The CDR3 extends over 18 amino acids. The junction had 5 bases not matched to a gene; V was cut back by 4 bases and J by 1 base. Germline-derived CDR1 and CDR2 are LGHNA and YNFKEQ. The CDR3 region is CASSRRLAGVSGANVLTF. The CDR3 nucleotides read TGTGCCAGCAGCCGGAGACTAGCGGGAGTATCTGGGGCCAACGTCCTGACTTTC.

In this sample, this clonotype turned up once. V gene TRBV4-1 combines with J gene TRBJ2-1; TRBD1 matches at 8 bases. CDR3 size: 15 residues. V gave up 6 bases and J gave up 3 bases; unmatched junction bases: 7. Germline V gives CDR1 MGHRA, CDR2 YSYEKL. The CDR3 loop reads CASSHPGTGYNEQFF. As DNA, the CDR3 is TGCGCCAGCAGTCACCCCGGGACAGGCTACAATGAGCAGTTCTTC.

Regarding this clonotype: A junction boundary mismatches the germline segment, possibly from a read error. The DNA of the CDR3 is TGTGCTAGCAGCTTTTCCAGCGGGGAGAACACCGGGGAGCTGTTTTTT. As protein: CASSFSSGENTGELFF. The chain is built from TRBV7-7 and TRBJ2-2; 7 nucleotides match TRBD2. There are 16 residues in the CDR3. The germline CDR1 and CDR2 sequences are SSHAT and FNYEAQ (reference sequence).

This chain joins TRBV4-1 and TRBJ2-2, with 9 bases that match TRBD1. From germline, CDR1 is MGHRA and CDR2 YSYEKL. The J segment lost 5 bases and the V segment lost 3 bases, leaving 4 bases of the junction unmatched. The CDR3 has 15 residues. In DNA form, the CDR3 reads TGCGCCAGCAGCCAGGGGACAGGGAGAACCGGGGAGCTGTTTTTT. This gives the protein CASSQGTGRTGELFF.

This clonotype was found a few times. This sequence joins TRBV3-1 and TRBJ2-3; tentative D call: TRBD1 (5 bases). Trimming took 8 bases from V and 0 from J, leaving 12 bases between them. Germline lookup yields CDR1 LGHDT and CDR2 YNNKEL (reference sequence). The CDR3 length is 14 residues. CDR3 protein: CASSTGPSTDTQYF. CDR3 nucleotide sequence: TGTGCCAGCTCAACAGGACCTAGCACAGATACGCAGTATTTT.

The chain combines TRBV9 with TRBJ2-3; 9 bases align to TRBD2. This CDR3 contains 15 residues. V lost 4 bases to trimming and J lost 6 bases; unmatched junction nucleotides: 9. In germline, CDR1 is SGDLS, CDR2 YYNGEE. This CDR3 is CASSSGLAVADTQYF. The CDR3 region has the DNA TGTGCCAGCAGCTCGGGACTAGCTGTTGCGGATACGCAGTATTTT.

The J gene is TRBJ1-4, the V gene TRBV5-4; 8 bases fit TRBD1. The CDR3 covers 16 residues. Germline values: CDR1 SGHNT, CDR2 YYREEE (reference sequence). Trimming took 3 bases from V and 10 from J; bases not matched to a gene: 14. CDR3 sequence reads: CASSSDTDRGWGKLFF. The CDR3 region has the DNA TGTGCCAGCAGCTCCGATACAGACAGGGGATGGGGAAAACTGTTTTTT. The full variable domain, its missing parts supplied by reference TRBV5-4 and TRBJ1-4, is ETGVTQSPTHLIKTRGQQVTLRCSSQSGHNTVSWYQQALGQGPQFIFQYYREEENGRGNFPPRFSGLQFPNYSSELNVNALELDDSALYLCASSSDTDRGWGKLFFGSGTQLSVL.

The chain couples TRBV7-9 to TRBJ2-3; 9 nucleotides match TRBD2. Germline V CDR1 and CDR2: SEHNR, FQNEAQ (reference sequence). CDR3 length: 15 amino acids. The J segment lost 7 bases and the V segment lost 2 bases, leaving 7 bases of the junction unmatched. CDR3 DNA: TGTGCCAGCAGCTTAAGTGGCGGGAGGGCCCATACGCAGTATTTT. Translating gives CASSLSGGRAHTQYF. The full variable domain, completed using reference TRBV7-9 and TRBJ2-3, is DTGVSQNPRHKITKRGQNVTFRCDPISEHNRLYWYRQTLGQGPEFLTYFQNEAQLEKSRLLSDRFSAERPKGSFSTLEIQRTEQGDSAMYLCASSLSGGRAHTQYFGPGTRLTVL.

As DNA, the CDR3 is TGCAGCGCCCGGGACTCAGGGAGAAATTCACCCCTCCACTTT. As protein: CSARDSGRNSPLHF. V gene TRBV29-1 combines with J gene TRBJ1-6; TRBD1 is a possible D gene (5 bases). The CDR3 has 14 amino acids. V lost 7 bases to trimming and J lost 7 bases, with 17 bases between them. The germline V gene encodes CDR1 SQVTM and CDR2 ANQGSEA. Together with reference TRBV29-1 and TRBJ1-6, the CDR3 gives the full variable domain: SAVISQKPSRDICQRGTSLTIQCQVDSQVTMMFWYRQQPGQSLTLIATANQGSEATYESGFVIDKFPISRPNLTFSTLTVSNMSPEDSSIYLCSARDSGRNSPLHFGNGTRLTVT.